This T cell receptor (beta chain) was documented in a study of blood T cell repertoires in COVID-19. Study as a whole: COVID-19 samples from acute and convalescent phases originated in the United States, Italy and Spain. Nucleic acid was either cDNA or gDNA, and it came from T cells, B-cell-depleted T cells, or PBMCs.

The CDR3 is 14 amino acids. V lost 4 bases and J lost 3, with 12 bases in between. Germline lookup yields CDR1 SNHLY and CDR2 FYNNEI. In the study's own analysis: It was from reference gene primer amplification that nucleated cell counts were estimated. Produced via immunoSEQ multiplex PCR; TCRdb's table is partial and in-frame only. V, J and clone size are those of that table, while D and trimming were read from the DNA. This sample has about 100,000 clones, with about 80% found just once. The sequence derives from an older woman with acute or convalescent COVID-19. The chain carries TRBV2 and TRBJ1-2, with D hard to call. Specimen: peripheral blood. The CDR3 nucleotides read TGTGCCAGCAGTGGGACGAGCGGCCACTATGGCTACACCTTC. It yields the protein CASSGTSGHYGYTF.